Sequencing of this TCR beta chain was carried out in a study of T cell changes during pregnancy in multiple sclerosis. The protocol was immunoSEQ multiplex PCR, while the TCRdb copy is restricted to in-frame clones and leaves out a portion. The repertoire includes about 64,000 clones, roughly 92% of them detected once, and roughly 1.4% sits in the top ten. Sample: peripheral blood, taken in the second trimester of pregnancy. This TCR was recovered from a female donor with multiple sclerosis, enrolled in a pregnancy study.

In DNA, the CDR3 is TGTGCCAGCAGCTTAATTAGCGGGGGTCGGGACGAGCAGTACTTC. It specifies CASSLISGGRDEQYF. The V gene is TRBV7-9, the J gene TRBJ2-7, with 9 bases lining up with TRBD2. Germline lookup yields CDR1 SEHNR and CDR2 FQNEAQ (reference sequence). This CDR3 spans 15 amino acids. Trimming removed 2 bases from V and 5 bases from J; junction bases left unmatched: 7.